This T cell receptor beta chain was observed in a study of T cells in Graves' hyperthyroidism and ophthalmopathy (dated by TCRdb to about 2019). Regarding the complete study: Peripheral blood was collected at initial diagnosis, before any treatment. To identify TCR V-J signatures that set the groups apart, the researchers used a discovery cohort of 100 patients, made up of fewer than 50 with Graves' ophthalmopathy and 57 with stable Graves' hyperthyroidism. Whether ophthalmopathy could be predicted prospectively was tested in an independent validation cohort made up of some 20 hyperthyroidism patients plus 17 patients who later progressed to ophthalmopathy. The 75 to 100 discovery patients were divided at random into training and test sets in a 7:3 ratio. Once sampling was done, hyperthyroidism patients were given methimazole at a starting dose of 30 mg daily, whereas ophthalmopathy patients were given high-dose intravenous methylprednisolone. The paper reports TCR Vbeta CDR3 sequencing of approximately 140 peripheral blood samples: fewer than 50 ophthalmopathy, approximately 74 hyperthyroidism and around 17 progressor patients. The study also compared thyroid tissue and blood T-cell repertoires from over 5 Graves' hyperthyroidism patients. The research as a whole found: Sample size was not statistically predetermined, and investigators were not blinded to group allocation. In validation, the model predicted progression to ophthalmopathy a median of 6.5 months before onset, with over 55% sensitivity and more than 72% specificity. A 13 V-J signature model separated ophthalmopathy from stable hyperthyroidism, with around 88% sensitivity and roughly 81% specificity in cross-validation and 80%/75% in testing. Most expanded thyroid clonotypes (frequency above 0.001) were also found in blood, which suggests that blood repertoires may mirror thyroid immune responses.

This clonotype turned up a few times. Its cognate antigen has yet to be identified. The sample holds no much larger clone one base away, and base qualities are not on file. Taken from cysteine to phenylalanine, the CDR3 has 16 residues. Of all the DNA, just the CDR3 is kept, 48 bases in frame from base 1. As encoded in the germline V gene (reference sequence), CDR1 is WNHNN while CDR2 is SYGVQD. V is reduced by 0 bases and J by 0 bases, leaving a spacing of 9 bases between them. The TCR beta CDR3 regions were amplified from the RNA transcripts. A first-round RT-PCR of the TCR CDR3 used the HTBI primer set with the Qiagen OneStep RT-PCR kit. A second multiplex PCR round built the libraries, followed by size selection and purification. Sequencing of the libraries was done on an Illumina HiSeq2000 using paired-end 100 bp reads. The study's processing was this. Raw data were processed with SOAPnuke, discarding reads with adapters, uncalled bases, mean Phred below 15, or no exact constant-primer or identifier match. COPE v1.2.5 was used to merge the high-quality paired reads, and each unique nucleotide sequence was defined as a clonotype. MiTCR v1.1 was used to align the clonotypes against IMGT TRBV, TRBD and TRBJ reference segments. Analysis was restricted to V-J combinations with a frequency above 0.0001, which covered just over 98% of repertoires. A TCS score was defined as the ratio between F50 (clonal expansion) and ExV (chaos), using BLOSUM62-based TCRdist between CDR3 peptides within each V-J. Welch's t-statistics and random forest reduced 514 V-J features to roughly 13, which were used in a naive Bayes classifier (R e1071). TCRdb passed the public sequencing reads through fastp at Q25 and MiXCR, retaining productive beta sequences. Each CDR3 protein gets just one entry, which takes the most common genes and DNA from the rows behind it. These V and J calls originate from TCRdb's pipeline instead of the authors' own analysis. The table for this sample lists roughly 420,000 distinct CDR3 sequences; roughly 14% of them were counted only once. The ten largest clones take up about 14% of the sample.

Stable Graves' hyperthyroidism was defined as no progression to ophthalmopathy during 18 months of follow-up. Hyperthyroidism patients were aged 18 to 65 years and newly diagnosed, with disease duration of less than 2 months. The study excluded patients with uncontrolled infections, other autoimmune diseases, pregnancy or lactation. Diagnoses were based on clinical symptoms, serum thyroxine and TRAb, thyroid ultrasound and orbital computed tomography. PBMCs were separated from over 9 ml of fresh peripheral blood using Ficoll-Paque density gradient centrifugation. Trizol reagent was used to extract total RNA, and RNA quality was then checked on an Agilent 2100 Bioanalyzer.

The sequencing sample was made of blood. This sequence was found in a woman aged 18-35 years with Graves' hyperthyroidism. The chain couples TRBV10-1 to TRBJ2-1, with no reliable assignment of the D segment. The CDR3 has the sequence CASSESRRGSYNEQFF. DNA sequence: TGCGCCAGCAGTGAGTCGCGGAGAGGCTCCTACAATGAGCAGTTCTTC.